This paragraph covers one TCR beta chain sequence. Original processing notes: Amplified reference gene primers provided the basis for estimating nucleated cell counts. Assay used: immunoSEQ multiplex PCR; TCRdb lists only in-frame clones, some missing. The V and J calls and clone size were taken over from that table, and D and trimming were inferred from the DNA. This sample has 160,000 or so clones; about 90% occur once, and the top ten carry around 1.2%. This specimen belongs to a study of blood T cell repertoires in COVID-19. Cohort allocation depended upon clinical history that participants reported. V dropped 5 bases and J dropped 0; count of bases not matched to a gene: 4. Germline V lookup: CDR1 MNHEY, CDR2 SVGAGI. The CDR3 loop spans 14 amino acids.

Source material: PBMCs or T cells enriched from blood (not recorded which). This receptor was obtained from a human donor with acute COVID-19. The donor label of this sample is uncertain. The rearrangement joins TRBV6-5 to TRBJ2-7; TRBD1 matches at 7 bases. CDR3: CASSRDRLSYEQYF. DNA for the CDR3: TGTGCCAGCAGTAGGGACAGACTCTCCTACGAGCAGTACTTC.